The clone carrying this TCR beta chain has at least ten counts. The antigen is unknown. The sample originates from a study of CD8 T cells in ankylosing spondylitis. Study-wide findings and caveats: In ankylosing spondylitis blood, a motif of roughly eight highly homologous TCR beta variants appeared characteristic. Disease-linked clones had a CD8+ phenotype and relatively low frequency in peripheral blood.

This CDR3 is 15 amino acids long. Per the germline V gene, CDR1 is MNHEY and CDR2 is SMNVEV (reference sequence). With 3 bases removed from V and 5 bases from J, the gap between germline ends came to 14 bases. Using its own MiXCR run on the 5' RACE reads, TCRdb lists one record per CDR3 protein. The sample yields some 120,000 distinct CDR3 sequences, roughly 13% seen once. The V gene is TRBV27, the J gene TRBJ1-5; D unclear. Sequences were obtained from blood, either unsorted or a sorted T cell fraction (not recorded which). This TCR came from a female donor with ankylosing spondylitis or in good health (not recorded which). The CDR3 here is CASSFRGNADQPQHF. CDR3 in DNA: TGTGCCAGCAGTTTCCGGGGTAACGCGGATCAGCCCCAGCATTTT.